The 19 T cell receptor beta chains below all came from one sample that was sequenced in a study of early T cells in non-severe SARS-CoV-2 infection. Each CDR3 protein gets one entry after TCRdb re-called the 5' RACE reads with MiXCR. The sample includes about 70,000 distinct CDR3 sequences, 10% seen only once; the top ten take around 16%. Sequencing used whole blood, obtained at baseline. These receptors all come from an adult who was a healthcare worker with PCR-confirmed SARS-CoV-2 infection or an uninfected control (not recorded which).

This clonotype has a handful of counts. The rearrangement joins TRBV7-2 to TRBJ2-4; the D call may be TRBD1 or TRBD2 (5 bases each). V was pared by 5 bases and J by 9 bases, with 17 bases between. The length of the CDR3 is 14 residues. CDR1 is SGHTA, CDR2 FQGNSA, per germline. CDR3 sequence reads: CASSPGPTRGIQYF. CDR3 nucleotides: TGTGCCAGCAGCCCGGGGCCGACGAGAGGCATTCAGTACTTC.

This clonotype was seen a few times. V gene TRBV7-9 combines with J gene TRBJ2-2; 10 nucleotides agree with TRBD2. Per the germline V gene, CDR1 is SEHNR and CDR2 is FQNEAQ (reference sequence). The V segment lost 2 bases and the J segment 7 bases; nucleotides outside the gene matches: 4. CDR3 size: 15 residues. Written as DNA, the CDR3 is TGTGCCAGCAGCTTACGATCTAGCGGGAGCGGGGAGCTGTTTTTT. It codes for CASSLRSSGSGELFF.

Only a few counts were recorded for this clonotype. The V gene is TRBV7-3, the J gene TRBJ2-4; D possibly corresponds to TRBD1 (6 bases). Germline CDR1 SGHTA, CDR2 FQGTGA. The CDR3 covers 12 residues. Trimming stripped 8 bases from V and 9 bases from J, with 14 bases between. Here the CDR3 DNA reads TGTGCCAGCGGGATGACAGGCGGCATTCAGTACTTC. This encodes CASGMTGGIQYF. Using reference TRBV7-3 and TRBJ2-4 for the parts outside the CDR3, the full variable domain is GAGVSQTPSNKVTEKGKYVELRCDPISGHTALYWYRQSLGQGPEFLIYFQGTGAADDSGLPNDRFFAVRPEGSVSTLKIQRTERGDSAVYLCASGMTGGIQYFGAGTRLSVL.

This clonotype has a count of ten or more. V and J are TRBV10-3 and TRBJ2-7, with a tentative D call TRBD2 (6 bases). V dropped 2 bases and J dropped 2 bases, with 19 bases sitting between them. CDR1 and CDR2 from the germline V gene are ENHRY and SYGVKD. CDR3 size: 17 residues. CDR3 in DNA: TGTGCCATCAGTGAGACTCCCCCCCGGCCGGGAGCCTACGAGCAGTACTTC. Translated: CAISETPPRPGAYEQYF.

This clonotype was counted many times. The chain has TRBV7-2 and TRBJ2-2; D is uncertain. Trimming shortened V by 2 bases and J by 7 bases, and 14 bases separated the two germline ends. This CDR3 is 15 amino acids long. The V gene's germline CDR1 is SGHTA and CDR2 FQGNSA. CDR3 region: CASSLSSSWGGELFF. CDR3 nucleotides: TGTGCCAGCAGCTTATCGTCATCCTGGGGCGGGGAGCTGTTTTTT.

Details on this clonotype: This CDR3 is missing its conserved last phenylalanine or tryptophan, likely due to a read error. V usage is TRBV28 and J usage is TRBJ2-4; TRBD1 agrees at 9 bases. There are 15 residues in the CDR3. Trimming cost V 5 bases and J 6 bases; bases outside gene matches: 8. Germline CDR1 and CDR2: MDHEN and SYDVKM. DNA for the CDR3: TGTGCCAGCAGTCCCAGTGACAGGGGGTCAAACATTCAGTACTCC. Amino acids: CASSPSDRGSNIQYS.

This clonotype has just a few counts. The CDR3 spells CASSGTSSYEQYF. CDR3 sequence (DNA): TGTGCCAGCAGCGGGACTAGCTCCTACGAGCAGTACTTC. The chain combines TRBV5-6 with TRBJ2-7; 8 bases map to TRBD2. The J segment lost 0 bases and the V segment lost 4 bases, leaving 0 bases of the junction unmatched. The CDR3 is 13 amino acids. In germline, CDR1 is SGHDT, CDR2 YYEEEE.

This clonotype was detected only a few times. The genes are TRBV7-2 and TRBJ1-5; unclear D gene. The germline CDR1 and CDR2 sequences are SGHTA and FQGNSA. Trimming took 3 bases from V and 5 from J, leaving 14 bases between them. This CDR3 is 15 amino acids long. CDR3 region: CASSFSGQKHQPQHF. The CDR3 bases are TGTGCCAGCAGCTTTTCTGGGCAGAAGCATCAGCCCCAGCATTTT.

V gene TRBV7-6 combines with J gene TRBJ2-5; no reliable D call. Between the trimmed V and J ends, which lost 4 bases and 0 bases, there was a span of 15 bases. Germline loops: CDR1 SGHVS, CDR2 FNYEAQ. The CDR3 has 16 residues. CDR3 protein: CASSWFVGPNQETQYF. In DNA form, the CDR3 reads TGTGCCAGCAGCTGGTTTGTTGGACCCAACCAAGAGACCCAGTACTTC.

The CDR3 nucleotides are TGTGCCAGCAGACGATCAGCGGGAGGCCCCACCGGGGAGCTGTTTTTT. Its protein product is CASRRSAGGPTGELFF. The chain carries TRBV6-2 or TRBV6-3 and TRBJ2-2; 9 nucleotides agree with TRBD2. The CDR3 is 16 amino acids. CDR1 and CDR2 from the germline V gene are MNHEY and SVGEGT. With V trimmed by 6 bases and J by 4 bases, 9 bases remained unmatched.

There are many counts of this clonotype. This chain uses TRBV29-1 with TRBJ2-1, with D uncertain. CDR1 and CDR2 from the germline V gene are SQVTM and ANQGSEA. V dropped 0 bases and J dropped 7 bases, with 10 bases sitting between them. CDR3 length equals 13 residues. The CDR3 sequence is CSVEDLRSNEQFF. The CDR3 region has the DNA TGCAGCGTTGAAGACTTGAGGAGTAATGAGCAGTTCTTC.

This clonotype occurred many times. This chain links TRBV7-2 with TRBJ1-2; TRBD1 matches 11 bases. The CDR3 contains 16 residues. Germline loops: CDR1 SGHTA, CDR2 FQGNSA. Losses at the gene ends were 0 bases for V and 5 bases for J; bases not matched to a gene: 5. CDR3 nucleotide sequence: TGTGCCAGCAGCTTAGCGCATGGGGACAGGGGGTATGGCTACACCTTC. It is translated as CASSLAHGDRGYGYTF.

This clonotype was seen a few times. The chain couples TRBV7-2 to TRBJ1-2, with D uncertain. Germline CDR1 is SGHTA and CDR2 is FQGNSA. This CDR3 contains 13 residues. With 2 bases removed from V and 6 bases from J, the gap between germline ends came to 10 bases. The CDR3 protein is CASSLRSENGYTF. CDR3 sequence (DNA): TGTGCCAGCAGCTTAAGATCAGAGAATGGCTACACCTTC.

This clonotype appeared a few times. The chain employs TRBV28 and TRBJ1-5; D remains unclear. The CDR3 extends over 14 amino acids. V was cut by 5 bases and J by 4 bases, with 12 bases left in between. Germline loops: CDR1 MDHEN, CDR2 SYDVKM. CDR3 sequence: CASSTVSKNQPQHF. CDR3 nucleotide sequence: TGTGCCAGCAGTACAGTATCTAAAAATCAGCCCCAGCATTTT.

The chain couples TRBV10-3 to TRBJ2-7; D is unclear. CDR3 length equals 12 residues. V shed 5 bases and J shed 1 base, with 6 bases lying between them. CDR1 and CDR2 from the germline V gene are ENHRY and SYGVKD. CDR3 sequence reads: CAISIRSYEQYF. The CDR3 nucleotides are TGTGCCATCAGTATTAGGTCCTACGAGCAGTACTTC.

The chain uses TRBV20-1 and TRBJ2-1; D unresolved. Trimming shortened V by 3 bases and J by 3 bases, and 6 bases separated the two germline ends. This CDR3 has 12 residues. In germline, CDR1 is DFQATT, CDR2 SNEGSKA (reference sequence). Here the CDR3 DNA reads TGCAGTGCTAGTTCAGACTACAATGAGCAGTTCTTC. It specifies CSASSDYNEQFF.

The V gene is TRBV7-2, the J gene TRBJ2-7, with TRBD2 matching 12 bases. CDR3 size: 15 residues. The V and J ends lost 5 bases and 5 bases, in that order; junction bases with no gene match: 7. Germline CDR1 SGHTA, CDR2 FQGNSA. The CDR3 coding sequence is TGTGCCAGCAGCCCCCGACTAGCGGGAGCTCACGAGCAGTACTTC. As protein: CASSPRLAGAHEQYF. Complete variable domain (other parts from reference TRBV7-2 and TRBJ2-7): GAGVSQSPSNKVTEKGKDVELRCDPISGHTALYWYRQSLGQGLEFLIYFQGNSAPDKSGLPSDRFSAERTGGSVSTLTIQRTQQEDSAVYLCASSPRLAGAHEQYFGPGTRLTVT.

This chain joins TRBV7-9 and TRBJ1-2; the D is unclear. Trimming shortened V by 3 bases and J by 3 bases, and 11 bases separated the two germline ends. Germline assignment: CDR1 SEHNR and CDR2 FQNEAQ (reference sequence). The CDR3 is made up of 14 amino acids. The CDR3 nucleotides read TGTGCCAGCAGCTTGGCCCGGATGTACTATGGCTACACCTTC. Its protein is CASSLARMYYGYTF.

Only a few counts were recorded for this clonotype. V and J are TRBV20-1 and TRBJ2-3; possible D gene TRBD2, 6 bases. CDR3 length: 11 amino acids. Trimming removed 3 bases from V and 8 bases from J, with 9 bases in between. The germline CDR1 and CDR2 sequences are DFQATT and SNEGSKA (reference sequence). DNA for the CDR3: TGCAGTGCTAGCCTTAGCGGTACGCAGTATTTT. Its protein product is CSASLSGTQYF.